The 3 T cell receptor beta chains in this list originate from one sample, sequenced in a study of technical replicates of blood from a few donors. Some clones are missing from TCRdb's copy, which holds only in-frame ones; the method was immunoSEQ multiplex PCR. Here the sample spans 45,000 to 65,000 clones, around 95% being singletons. The sample was T cells isolated from PBMCs. The receptors come from a human donor in good health.

The chain uses TRBV7-9 and TRBJ2-1; D might be TRBD2 (6 bases). CDR3 size: 14 residues. Trimming removed 3 bases at V and 6 bases at J, with 12 bases between. Germline V gives CDR1 SEHNR, CDR2 FQNEAQ (reference sequence). The CDR3 coding sequence is TGTGCCAGCAGCTTTTCGGGGGTTAGCAATGAGCAGTTCTTC. Translated: CASSFSGVSNEQFF.

The genes are TRBV13 and TRBJ2-4; 8 bases map to TRBD2. This CDR3 spans 18 amino acids. V was clipped by 0 bases and J by 2 bases; unmatched bases: 9. The V gene's germline CDR1 is PRHDT and CDR2 FYEKMQ (reference sequence). CDR3 sequence: CASSLGVAGRLTKNIQYF. Written as DNA, the CDR3 is TGTGCCAGCAGCTTAGGAGTAGCGGGAAGACTAACCAAAAACATTCAGTACTTC.

The rearrangement joins TRBV11-3 to TRBJ1-1; TRBD1 agrees at 8 bases. This CDR3 is built from 12 residues. V dropped 5 bases and J dropped 4; count of bases not matched to a gene: 0. Germline lookup yields CDR1 SGHNT and CDR2 YENEEA. The CDR3 nucleotides are TGTGCCAGCAGCACAGGGGGCACTGAAGCTTTCTTT. Protein sequence: CASSTGGTEAFF.